The sequence of this T cell receptor (beta chain) was determined in a study of cytomegalovirus exposure and HLA in healthy donors. V lost 1 base and J 4 bases, leaving 20 bases between the germline ends. The CDR3 sequence is 17 residues long. Germline V gene lookup returns CDR1 MGHRA and CDR2 YSYEKL. With regard to this clone: The target antigen is unknown.

Study results and caveats: Diagnosis of cytomegalovirus status made by the classifier reportedly showed high specificity and sensitivity. Investigators reported 164 TCR beta chains as tied to cytomegalovirus. In vitro, three CMV-associated chains proved specific for CMV antigens.

Produced via immunoSEQ multiplex PCR; TCRdb's table is partial and in-frame only. The sample lists 50,000 to 65,000 clones, approximately 89% occurring once. This chain joins TRBV4-1 and TRBJ2-7, with D possibly matching TRBD1 (5 bases). The TCR sequence derives from a young woman in good health and CMV-seropositive. The specimen sequenced was PBMCs. CDR3 coding DNA: TGCGCCAGCAGCCAAGGGCTGGGGCAGGGTGATCGGTACGAGCAGTACTTC. Protein product: CASSQGLGQGDRYEQYF.